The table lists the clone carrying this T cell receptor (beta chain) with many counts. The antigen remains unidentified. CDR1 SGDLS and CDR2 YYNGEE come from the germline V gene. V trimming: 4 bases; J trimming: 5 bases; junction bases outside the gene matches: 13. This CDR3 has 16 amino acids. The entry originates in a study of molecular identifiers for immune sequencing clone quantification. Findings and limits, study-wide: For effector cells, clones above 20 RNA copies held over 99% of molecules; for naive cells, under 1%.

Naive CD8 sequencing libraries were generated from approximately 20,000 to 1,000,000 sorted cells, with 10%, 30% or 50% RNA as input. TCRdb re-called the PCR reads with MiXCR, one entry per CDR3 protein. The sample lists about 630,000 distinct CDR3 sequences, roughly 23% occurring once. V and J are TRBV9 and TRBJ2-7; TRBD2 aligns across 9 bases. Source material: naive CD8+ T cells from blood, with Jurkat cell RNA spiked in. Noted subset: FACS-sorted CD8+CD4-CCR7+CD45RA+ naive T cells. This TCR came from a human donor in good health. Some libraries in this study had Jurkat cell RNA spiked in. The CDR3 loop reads CASSPVVRTSDDEQYF. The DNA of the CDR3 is TGTGCCAGCAGCCCAGTGGTTCGGACTAGCGATGACGAGCAGTACTTC.